This passage covers 32 T cell receptor beta chains from one sample sequenced in a study of blood T cell repertoires in COVID-19. Libraries were prepared by immunoSEQ multiplex PCR; TCRdb keeps only in-frame clonotypes and omits some of them. The sample shows about 15,000 clones, roughly 73% of them seen only once. Specimen: peripheral blood. These receptors originate from a boy aged 2 to 10 with active or convalescent COVID-19.

The chain has TRBV6-5 and TRBJ2-3; D remains ambiguous. Germline lookup yields CDR1 MNHEY and CDR2 SVGAGI. The CDR3 consists of 13 residues. V lost 7 bases and J 5 bases, leaving 13 bases between the germline ends. Here the CDR3 reads CASMGPKVDTQYF. CDR3 coding DNA: TGTGCCAGCATGGGCCCTAAGGTAGATACGCAGTATTTT.

A single count supports this clone. V is TRBV19 and J is TRBJ1-5, with 10 bases lining up with TRBD1. From germline, CDR1 is LNHDA and CDR2 SQIVND (reference sequence). The CDR3 has 16 residues. V lost 0 bases and J lost 8; bases outside the gene matches: 7. CDR3 in amino acids: CASSIDRDRGFKPQHF. CDR3 DNA: TGTGCCAGTAGTATAGACCGGGACAGGGGTTTTAAGCCCCAGCATTTT.

The chain combines TRBV6-5 with TRBJ2-5; possibly TRBD2 for D (5 bases). The CDR3 totals 11 residues. Trimming pared 6 bases from V and 7 bases from J, leaving 9 bases between. Per the germline V gene, CDR1 is MNHEY and CDR2 is SVGAGI. CDR3 in DNA: TGTGCCAGCAGCTTACGGGGGACCCAGTACTTC. This encodes CASSLRGTQYF.

The rearrangement uses TRBV4-2 and TRBJ2-4; perhaps TRBD1 as D (7 bases). V lost 0 bases, J lost 7 bases, and 10 bases lay in between. Germline assignment: CDR1 LGHNA and CDR2 YNFKEQ. This CDR3 comprises 14 residues. CDR3 loop: CASSQDPGGNIQYF. CDR3 DNA: TGTGCCAGCAGCCAAGATCCAGGGGGGAACATTCAGTACTTC.

The CDR3 spells CASSGRQGAYEAFF. CDR3 nucleotide sequence: TGTGCCAGCAGCGGCAGACAGGGGGCCTACGAAGCTTTCTTT. The chain is built from TRBV21-1 and TRBJ1-1; the D call of TRBD1 is as the table states it, not checked on the DNA. TRBV21-1 is a recognized pseudogene. CDR3 size: 14 residues.

This chain joins TRBV7-9 and TRBJ2-2; no reliable D call. V was cut by 5 bases and J by 0 bases, with 10 bases left in between. CDR1 and CDR2 (germline): SEHNR, FQNEAQ (reference sequence). There are 15 residues in the CDR3. CDR3 nucleotide sequence: TGTGCCAGCAGCCCACAGAGAGCGAACACCGGGGAGCTGTTTTTT. This encodes CASSPQRANTGELFF. The whole variable domain, filled in from reference TRBV7-9 and TRBJ2-2, reads DTGVSQNPRHKITKRGQNVTFRCDPISEHNRLYWYRQTLGQGPEFLTYFQNEAQLEKSRLLSDRFSAERPKGSFSTLEIQRTEQGDSAMYLCASSPQRANTGELFFGEGSRLTVL.

This clone has just a few counts. The chain joins TRBV19 to TRBJ1-5; 11 nucleotides match TRBD1. This CDR3 spans 16 amino acids. The germline V gene has CDR1 LNHDA and CDR2 SQIVND (reference sequence). The ends lost 5 bases at V and 7 bases at J; junction bases unmatched: 10. In DNA, the CDR3 is TGTGCCAGTAGTCCTCGGACAGGGGGCGCGGGGCAGCCCCAGCATTTT. This gives the protein CASSPRTGGAGQPQHF.

The CDR3 region is CSAGGAGGLYEQYF. The CDR3 DNA sequence: TGCAGCGCTGGCGGGGCGGGCGGGCTCTACGAGCAGTACTTC. The rearrangement links TRBV29-1 to TRBJ2-7; a weak D match, TRBD2 (6 bases). The CDR3 is 14 residues long. V gave up 7 bases and J gave up 3 bases, with 19 bases separating them. CDR1 and CDR2 from the germline V gene are SQVTM and ANQGSEA.

The chain combines TRBV11-2 with TRBJ2-7; perhaps TRBD2 as D (6 bases). Germline lookup yields CDR1 SGHAT and CDR2 FQNNGV. The CDR3 is made up of 15 amino acids. V was shortened by 1 base and J by 3 bases, with 13 bases between the two germline ends. The CDR3 region is CASSLGAGGDYEQYF. The CDR3 nucleotides are TGTGCCAGCAGCTTAGGCGCCGGGGGTGACTACGAGCAGTACTTC.

The J gene is TRBJ1-5, the V gene TRBV4-1, with 9 bases fitting TRBD1. CDR1 and CDR2 (germline): MGHRA, YSYEKL. Trimming cost V 0 bases and J 2 bases; bases outside gene matches: 5. CDR3 size: 17 residues. The CDR3 spells CASSQDGTGSRNQPQHF. The CDR3 DNA follows: TGCGCCAGCAGCCAAGATGGGACAGGGTCGCGCAATCAGCCCCAGCATTTT.

This clone was recorded once. This chain joins TRBV18 and TRBJ2-5; TRBD2 agrees at 16 bases. Judging by the DNA end, TRBJ2-7 fits better; the J call may be wrong. This CDR3 comprises 19 residues. CDR1 is KGHSH and CDR2 is LQKENI in the germline V gene. CDR3 in DNA: TGTGCCAGCTCACCTCCGGGACTAGCGGGAGGGCCCGGCTCCTACGAGCAGTACTTC. This codes for CASSPPGLAGGPGSYEQYF.

The genes are TRBV4-1 and TRBJ1-2; TRBD1 agrees at 9 bases. The CDR3 spans 16 residues. After removal of 1 base from V and 7 bases from J, the junction contained 10 bases not matched to a gene. Germline V gives CDR1 MGHRA, CDR2 YSYEKL. CDR3 coding DNA: TGCGCCAGCAGCCAAGGCCAACAGGGGGCCTTTAGTGGCTACACCTTC. It yields the protein CASSQGQQGAFSGYTF.

This sequence joins TRBV24-1 and TRBJ1-4; 7 bases map to TRBD1. Germline lookup yields CDR1 KGHDR and CDR2 SFDVKD. Trimming cost V 7 bases and J 2 bases; bases outside gene matches: 9. This CDR3 is 16 amino acids long. This CDR3 reads CATSQGGEDTNEKLFF. The DNA of the CDR3 is TGTGCCACCAGCCAAGGGGGCGAGGATACTAATGAAAAACTGTTTTTT.

The chain carries TRBV7-9 and TRBJ1-2, with 8 bases matching TRBD1. J lost 0 bases, V lost 4 bases, and 4 bases had no gene match. This CDR3 contains 15 residues. The germline V gene has CDR1 SEHNR and CDR2 FQNEAQ (reference sequence). The CDR3 spells CASSYGQGANYGYTF. CDR3 coding DNA: TGTGCCAGCAGCTATGGACAGGGCGCTAACTATGGCTACACCTTC.

By sample fraction, this clone is medium-sized. The chain is built from TRBV5-6 and TRBJ1-2; no reliable D call. Germline-derived CDR1 and CDR2 are SGHDT and YYEEEE. V lost 3 bases, J lost 4 bases, and 7 bases lay in between. This CDR3 is 12 amino acids long. The CDR3 loop reads CASSSVGYGYTF. The CDR3 DNA sequence: TGTGCCAGCAGCTCGGTTGGCTATGGCTACACCTTC.

The gene calls are TRBV28 and TRBJ1-2, with unresolved D. The CDR3 sequence is 12 residues long. The germline CDR1 and CDR2 sequences are MDHEN and SYDVKM. V lost 4 bases to trimming and J lost 6 bases, with 9 bases between them. In DNA form, the CDR3 reads TGTGCCAGCAGTTCCCAAACTAATGGCTACACCTTC. It codes for CASSSQTNGYTF.

The chain uses TRBV5-1 and TRBJ2-1; 12 bases line up with TRBD2. Germline values: CDR1 SGHRS, CDR2 YFSETQ. Trimming cost V 4 bases and J 8 bases; bases outside gene matches: 10. CDR3 length: 16 amino acids. Here the CDR3 DNA reads TGCGCCAGCAGCCCGGCTAGCGGGGGGGCGTCGGATGAGCAGTTCTTC. This translates into CASSPASGGASDEQFF.

The chain recombines TRBV6-5 with TRBJ2-7, with 10 bases lining up with TRBD1. V was pared by 0 bases and J by 4 bases, with 6 bases of the junction left unmatched. This CDR3 comprises 16 residues. Germline V gives CDR1 MNHEY, CDR2 SVGAGI. For the CDR3, the DNA is TGTGCCAGCAGTTACTCCTCGACAGGGGGCGCGTACGAGCAGTACTTC. Protein: CASSYSSTGGAYEQYF.

The rearrangement joins TRBV19 to TRBJ2-7; the match to TRBD1 covers 8 bases. There are 12 residues in the CDR3. Trimming at V came to 7 bases and at J to 3 bases, leaving 2 bases not matched to a gene. Germline assignment: CDR1 LNHDA and CDR2 SQIVND (reference sequence). CDR3 loop: CASNDRGYEQYF. DNA for the CDR3: TGTGCCAGTAACGACAGGGGCTACGAGCAGTACTTC.

V usage is TRBV7-2 and J usage is TRBJ1-3; possibly TRBD1 for D (5 bases). Germline lookup yields CDR1 SGHTA and CDR2 FQGNSA. The germline V and J ends were trimmed by 4 bases and 2 bases, with 9 bases remaining between them. This CDR3 region has 14 residues. CDR3 sequence reads: CASSYLGAGNTIYF. The CDR3, as DNA: TGTGCCAGCAGCTATTTAGGGGCTGGAAACACCATATATTTT.

This clone turned up a few times. Here the CDR3 reads CASSLRQGARNTEAFF. CDR3 nucleotides: TGTGCCAGCAGCCTGAGACAGGGGGCAAGGAACACTGAAGCTTTCTTT. This chain uses TRBV7-8 with TRBJ1-1; the match to TRBD1 covers 10 bases. V shed 5 bases, J shed 1 base, and the junction held 7 bases outside the gene matches. Germline CDR1 is SGHVS and CDR2 is FQNEAQ. This CDR3 has 16 amino acids.

This clone occurred a few times. The rearrangement joins TRBV27 to TRBJ2-2; D is perhaps TRBD2 (5 bases). The ends were cut back, 6 bases at V and 1 base at J, with 9 bases in the middle. CDR3 length: 14 residues. Per germline, CDR1 MNHEY and CDR2 SMNVEV (reference sequence). The CDR3 loop is CASRGSGNTGELFF. The CDR3 DNA follows: TGTGCCAGCAGGGGCAGCGGGAACACCGGGGAGCTGTTTTTT.

CDR3 nucleotide sequence: TGTGCCATCCTAGCGGGAGGGGAGCTGTTTTTT. Encoded protein: CAILAGGELFF. This chain links TRBV19 with TRBJ2-2, with 9 bases matching TRBD2. The CDR3 covers 11 residues. After removal of 10 bases from V and 8 bases from J, the junction contained 2 bases not matched to a gene. The germline gives CDR1 LNHDA, CDR2 SQIVND (reference sequence).

This clone was counted once. The chain links TRBV2 to TRBJ2-7; 8 nucleotides align to TRBD2. The CDR3 has 15 residues. After removal of 5 bases from V and 7 bases from J, the junction contained 13 bases not matched to a gene. The germline V gene encodes CDR1 SNHLY and CDR2 FYNNEI. The CDR3 reads CASSITGTRGPEQYF. CDR3 DNA sequence: TGTGCCAGCAGTATAACCGGGACTAGAGGCCCAGAGCAGTACTTC.

V is TRBV28 and J is TRBJ2-7; D is undetermined. This CDR3 contains 13 residues. Trimming removed 2 bases from V and 4 bases from J, with 9 bases in between. CDR1 MDHEN and CDR2 SYDVKM come from the germline V gene. DNA of the CDR3: TGTGCCAGCAGTTTAGATTTGAGTTACGAGCAGTACTTC. This sequence encodes CASSLDLSYEQYF.

Sample share makes this clone medium-sized. The chain is built from TRBV6-5 and TRBJ2-7; 11 bases fit TRBD1. V trimming: 6 bases; J trimming: 5 bases; junction bases outside the gene matches: 6. There are 14 residues in the CDR3. Germline V lookup: CDR1 MNHEY, CDR2 SVGAGI. CDR3 coding DNA: TGTGCCAGCAGACACGGACAGGGGGCAGACGAGCAGTACTTC. Translated: CASRHGQGADEQYF.

The chain links TRBV7-9 to TRBJ2-7; TRBD2 matches at 10 bases. Looked up from germline, CDR1 is SEHNR and CDR2 is FQNEAQ (reference sequence). The CDR3 sequence is 16 residues long. Trimming cost V 1 base and J 4 bases; bases outside gene matches: 7. The CDR3 spells CASSLGASGGGYEQYF. CDR3 coding DNA: TGTGCCAGCAGCTTAGGTGCTAGCGGGGGAGGGTACGAGCAGTACTTC.

The rearrangement joins TRBV7-2 to TRBJ2-7; the match to TRBD2 covers 7 bases. CDR3 size: 14 residues. With V trimmed by 2 bases and J by 3 bases, 4 bases remained unmatched. The germline V gene has CDR1 SGHTA and CDR2 FQGNSA. Here the CDR3 reads CASSLSLADYEQYF. CDR3 coding DNA: TGTGCCAGCAGCTTAAGTCTAGCGGACTACGAGCAGTACTTC.

In this sample, this clone turned up once. This sequence joins TRBV10-2 and TRBJ1-1; D call uncertain. Germline values: CDR1 WSHSY, CDR2 SAAADI. The CDR3 runs 12 residues. Trimming removed 6 bases at V and 6 bases at J, with 11 bases between. The CDR3, as DNA: TGCGCCAGCAGGGGCGCTTTAGCTGAAGCTTTCTTT. This encodes CASRGALAEAFF.

This clone was found a few times. This chain joins TRBV28 and TRBJ1-6; no clear D. Germline V gives CDR1 MDHEN, CDR2 SYDVKM. This CDR3 is 14 amino acids long. V was cut by 10 bases and J by 9 bases, with 19 bases left in between. The CDR3: CAIDTGNLISPLHF. As DNA, the CDR3 is TGTGCCATAGACACCGGGAACTTAATTTCACCCCTCCACTTT.

This chain uses TRBV13 with TRBJ1-6; 8 nucleotides agree with TRBD1. This CDR3 comprises 16 residues. Trimming at V came to 5 bases and at J to 7 bases, leaving 10 bases not matched to a gene. Germline V gene lookup returns CDR1 PRHDT and CDR2 FYEKMQ (reference sequence). The DNA of the CDR3 is TGTGCCAGCAGCCCCAGGGGGCGCCTTGGGAATTCACCCCTCCACTTT. It encodes CASSPRGRLGNSPLHF.

This rearrangement joins TRBV5-1 to TRBJ2-5; 9 positions agree with TRBD2. This CDR3 has 10 amino acids. Germline CDR1 SGHRS, CDR2 YFSETQ. After removal of 7 bases from V and 12 bases from J, the junction contained 4 bases not matched to a gene. The CDR3 protein is CASPSGAEYF. In DNA, the CDR3 is TGCGCCAGCCCTAGCGGGGCCGAGTACTTC.